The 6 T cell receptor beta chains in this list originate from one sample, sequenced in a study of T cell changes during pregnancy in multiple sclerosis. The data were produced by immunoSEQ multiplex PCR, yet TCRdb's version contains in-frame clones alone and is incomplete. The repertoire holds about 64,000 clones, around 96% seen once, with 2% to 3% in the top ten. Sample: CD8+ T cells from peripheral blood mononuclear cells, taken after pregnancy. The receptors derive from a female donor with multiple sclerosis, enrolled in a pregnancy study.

CDR3 coding DNA: TGTGCCAGCAGCTCAAGTACAGGGATCGCAGAGACCCAGTACTTC. This codes for CASSSSTGIAETQYF. The chain carries TRBV7-9 and TRBJ2-5; tentative D call: TRBD1 (6 bases). The CDR3 loop spans 15 amino acids. The germline V gene encodes CDR1 SEHNR and CDR2 FQNEAQ (reference sequence). Trimming pared 4 bases from V and 4 bases from J, leaving 16 bases between.

The CDR3: CASSLSGSSYNEQFF. CDR3 in DNA: TGTGCCAGCTCCCTGAGCGGGAGCTCCTACAATGAGCAGTTCTTC. This chain links TRBV18 with TRBJ2-1, with 8 bases that match TRBD2. V lost 6 bases, J lost 0 bases, and 4 bases stayed unmatched. The CDR3 contains 15 residues. The germline V gene has CDR1 KGHSH and CDR2 LQKENI. Complete variable domain (other parts from reference TRBV18 and TRBJ2-1): NAGVMQNPRHLVRRRGQEARLRCSPMKGHSHVYWYRQLPEEGLKFMVYLQKENIIDESGMPKERFSAEFPKEGPSILRIQQVVRGDSAAYFCASSLSGSSYNEQFFGPGTRLTVL.

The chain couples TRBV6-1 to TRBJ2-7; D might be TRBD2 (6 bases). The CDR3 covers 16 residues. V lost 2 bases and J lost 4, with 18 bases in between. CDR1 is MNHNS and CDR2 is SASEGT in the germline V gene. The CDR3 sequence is CASSETRLAPYYEQYF. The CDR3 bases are TGTGCCAGCAGTGAAACCCGTCTAGCGCCGTATTACGAGCAGTACTTC.

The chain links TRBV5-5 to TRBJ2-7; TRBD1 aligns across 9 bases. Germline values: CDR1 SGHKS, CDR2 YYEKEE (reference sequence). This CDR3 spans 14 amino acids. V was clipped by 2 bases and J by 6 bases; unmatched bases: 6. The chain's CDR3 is CASSFGQGLSEQYF. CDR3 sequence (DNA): TGTGCCAGCAGCTTCGGACAGGGGCTAAGCGAGCAGTACTTC.

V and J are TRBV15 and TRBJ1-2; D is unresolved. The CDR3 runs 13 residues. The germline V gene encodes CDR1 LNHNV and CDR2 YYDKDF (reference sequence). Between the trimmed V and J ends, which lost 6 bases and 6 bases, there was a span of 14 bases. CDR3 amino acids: CATRPSWENGYTF. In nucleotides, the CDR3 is TGTGCCACCAGACCATCATGGGAGAATGGCTACACCTTC. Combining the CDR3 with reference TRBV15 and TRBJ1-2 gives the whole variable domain DAMVIQNPRYQVTQFGKPVTLSCSQTLNHNVMYWYQQKSSQAPKLLFHYYDKDFNNEADTPDNFQSRRPNTSFCFLDIRSPGLGDTAMYLCATRPSWENGYTFGSGTRLTVV.

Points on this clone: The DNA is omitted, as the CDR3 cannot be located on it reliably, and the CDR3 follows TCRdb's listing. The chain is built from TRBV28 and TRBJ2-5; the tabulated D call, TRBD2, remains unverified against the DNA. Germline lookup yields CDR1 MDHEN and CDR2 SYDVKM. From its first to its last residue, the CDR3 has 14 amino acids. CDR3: CASSSSGSEETQYF.